This TCR beta chain is drawn from a study of T cell changes during pregnancy in multiple sclerosis. Germline V lookup: CDR1 SSHAT, CDR2 FNYEAQ (reference sequence). The CDR3 extends over 16 amino acids. For this clone: Relative to the germline gene, one junction end is altered; a read error may explain this.

This table comes from immunoSEQ multiplex PCR, and its TCRdb copy is limited to in-frame clones, with some not included. The table shows 25,000 to 35,000 clones, with 92% occurring only once. The sequencing used peripheral blood, collected in the first trimester of pregnancy. This clonotype was sampled from a female donor in good health, enrolled as a control in a pregnancy study. This chain uses TRBV7-7 with TRBJ2-2; 11 nucleotides match TRBD2. This CDR3 reads CASSLLAGAATGELFF. CDR3 sequence (DNA): TGTGCTAGCAGCTTACTAGCGGGGGCCGCGACCGGGGAGCTGTTTTTT.